The 14 T cell receptor beta chains in this list originate from one sample, sequenced in a study of T cell responses to AZD1222 COVID-19 vaccine. The data were produced by immunoSEQ multiplex PCR, yet TCRdb's version contains in-frame clones alone and is incomplete. This sample has 100,000 to 150,000 clones, with about 90% found just once. The sequencing used peripheral blood, collected 28 days after the second AZD1222 dose. The receptors come from an adult who received the AZD1222 COVID-19 vaccine.

The rearrangement links TRBV5-4 to TRBJ1-3, with D unclear. Germline V CDR1 and CDR2: SGHNT, YYREEE (reference sequence). V lost 0 bases to trimming and J lost 3 bases, with 10 bases between them. The CDR3 is made up of 15 amino acids. CDR3 in DNA: TGTGCCAGCAGCTTGGTGGGAGGAGGTGGAAACACCATATATTTT. Translating it yields CASSLVGGGGNTIYF.

The chain uses TRBV4-1 and TRBJ1-1, with a tentative D call TRBD1 (5 bases). Germline values: CDR1 MGHRA, CDR2 YSYEKL. The CDR3 is made up of 15 amino acids. Between the trimmed V and J ends, which lost 2 bases and 5 bases, there was a span of 15 bases. The CDR3 spells CASSQPIIRDTEAFF. The CDR3 DNA follows: TGCGCCAGCAGCCAACCTATTATCAGGGATACTGAAGCTTTCTTT.

The V and J genes are TRBV5-1 and TRBJ1-1, with a possible D match to TRBD1 (5 bases). Per germline, CDR1 SGHRS and CDR2 YFSETQ. CDR3 length: 16 amino acids. Trimming removed 0 bases at V and 8 bases at J, with 20 bases between. The CDR3 DNA is TGCGCCAGCAGCTTGGCCGCAGGGCAACCGAGCGAGGAAGCTTTCTTT. It yields the protein CASSLAAGQPSEEAFF.

This chain joins TRBV5-1 and TRBJ1-1, with unresolved D. Germline loops: CDR1 SGHRS, CDR2 YFSETQ. Between the trimmed V and J ends, which lost 4 bases and 2 bases, there was a span of 15 bases. The CDR3 sequence is 15 residues long. Written as DNA, the CDR3 is TGCGCCAGCAGCCCCCGGTTACAGTCAAACACTGAAGCTTTCTTT. Translating gives CASSPRLQSNTEAFF.

The V and J genes are TRBV9 and TRBJ1-4; D unresolved. The germline V gene has CDR1 SGDLS and CDR2 YYNGEE. This CDR3 has 13 amino acids. V shed 0 bases and J shed 7 bases, with 7 bases lying between them. The chain's CDR3 is CASSVGHSEKLFF. CDR3 DNA: TGTGCCAGCAGCGTAGGACACTCTGAAAAACTGTTTTTT.

V and J are TRBV19 and TRBJ1-2; 7 bases are a match to TRBD1. Germline V gives CDR1 LNHDA, CDR2 SQIVND (reference sequence). V lost 5 bases, J lost 4 bases, and 7 bases stayed unmatched. This CDR3 is built from 14 residues. As DNA, the CDR3 is TGTGCCAGTAGTCCGCACCGGGACAGCTATGGCTACACCTTC. Protein sequence: CASSPHRDSYGYTF.

The rearrangement uses TRBV11-3 and TRBJ2-2; TRBD1 might be the D (7 bases). Germline V CDR1 and CDR2: SGHNT, YENEEA. The V and J ends lost 2 bases and 4 bases respectively, with 11 bases between them. The CDR3 is 15 amino acids. The CDR3 DNA follows: TGTGCCAGCAGCTTAAGACAGGGAGGCACCGGGGAGCTGTTTTTT. It translates to CASSLRQGGTGELFF.

The V gene is TRBV2, the J gene TRBJ2-7, with D possibly TRBD1 on 6 matching bases. Germline-derived CDR1 and CDR2 are SNHLY and FYNNEI. This CDR3 is 19 amino acids long. The V end was cut by 5 bases, the J end by 2 bases, with 28 bases between. In DNA form, the CDR3 reads TGTGCCAGCAGTCTGATCAGGGGAGCAACCACATCGAGGCCCTACGAGCAGTACGTC. This encodes CASSLIRGATTSRPYEQYV.

The chain has TRBV7-2 and TRBJ2-2, with D tentatively TRBD2 (6 bases). The CDR3 loop spans 16 amino acids. The germline V gene has CDR1 SGHTA and CDR2 FQGNSA. V was pared by 1 base and J by 4 bases, with 13 bases between. This CDR3 is CASSLVYGSSTGELFF. The DNA for the CDR3 is TGTGCCAGCAGCTTAGTTTACGGGAGCAGCACCGGGGAGCTGTTTTTT.

The chain uses TRBV5-1 and TRBJ2-2; 7 bases align to TRBD1. From germline, CDR1 is SGHRS and CDR2 YFSETQ. The CDR3 loop spans 14 amino acids. V gave up 4 bases and J gave up 4 bases; unmatched junction bases: 4. The CDR3 DNA sequence: TGCGCCAGCAGCCCAGGGACAGCCACCGGGGAGCTGTTTTTT. This codes for CASSPGTATGELFF.

This clone has only a few counts. The chain has TRBV28 and TRBJ2-7, with TRBD2 matching over 8 bases. The CDR3 contains 16 residues. The ends lost 6 bases at V and 4 bases at J; junction bases unmatched: 14. CDR1 is MDHEN and CDR2 is SYDVKM in the germline V gene. CDR3 nucleotides: TGTGCCAGCAGCCCGAGGCCCGGGACTAGGGGTTACGAGCAGTACGTC. Amino acid sequence: CASSPRPGTRGYEQYV.

This chain uses TRBV4-1 with TRBJ1-2, with 9 bases matching TRBD1. Germline CDR1 is MGHRA and CDR2 is YSYEKL. V lost 1 base to trimming and J lost 0 bases; unmatched junction nucleotides: 9. The CDR3 has 18 amino acids. CDR3 DNA: TGCGCCAGCAGCCAAGGGGGGGGACAGGGCCAAGCTAACTATGGCTACACCTTC. This gives the protein CASSQGGGQGQANYGYTF.

Here the CDR3 DNA reads TGTGCCAGCAGTAGGCGGGAAGGGTTCACCGGGGAGCTGTTTTTT. It translates to CASSRREGFTGELFF. The gene calls are TRBV5-4 and TRBJ2-2; possible D gene TRBD2, 6 bases. V gave up 5 bases and J gave up 4 bases, with 15 bases separating them. This CDR3 contains 15 residues. Germline CDR1 is SGHNT and CDR2 is YYREEE (reference sequence).

The rearrangement uses TRBV7-2 and TRBJ2-3; D is tentatively TRBD1 or TRBD2 (6 bases each). The CDR3 has 16 residues. CDR1 is SGHTA and CDR2 is FQGNSA in the germline V gene. V was shortened by 2 bases and J by 4 bases, with 16 bases between the two germline ends. CDR3: CASSLYGAGEADTQYF. CDR3 nucleotides: TGTGCCAGCAGCTTATATGGGGCAGGGGAGGCAGATACGCAGTATTTT.